This TCR beta chain comes out of a study of shared clonotypes between healthy human individuals. As for the study in general: The study enrolled two women and a few men aged 18 to 49.

The CDR3 length is 17 residues. The V segment lost 5 bases and the J segment 4 bases; nucleotides outside the gene matches: 9. Germline-derived CDR1 and CDR2 are SGHAT and FQNNGV. This table comes from immunoSEQ multiplex PCR, and its TCRdb copy is limited to in-frame clones, with some not included. This table holds roughly 2,000,000 clones, roughly 95% found once. CD45RO-negative cells were positively selected for CCR7, leaving out terminally differentiated effector memory CD45RA+ cells. The chain has TRBV11-2 and TRBJ2-3; 13 nucleotides agree with TRBD2. The TCR sequence derives from a man aged 18 to 30 in good health. Some clones in this sample may be carry-over from other donors' samples. The specimen sequenced was naive CD8+ T cells from PBMCs. The CDR3 DNA reads TGTGCCAGCAGCGCGGGACTAGCGGGAAGGATCGCAGATACGCAGTATTTT. It is translated as CASSAGLAGRIADTQYF.